The rows below give T cell receptor beta chains drawn from one sample of a study of technical replicates of blood from a handful of donors. The repertoire was sequenced with immunoSEQ multiplex PCR; TCRdb's copy has only in-frame clones and lacks some. The table shows around 54,000 clones, with 90% to 96% occurring only once. The sequenced material came from T cells isolated from PBMCs. The receptor source for this set is a human donor in good health. CDR3s include the opening cysteine and the closing phenylalanine or tryptophan. D genes are given only for firm matches. The size entry is marked missing in some rows and otherwise reads once, few, many or a size class.

d_gene: TRBD1; abundance: -; j_gene: TRBJ1-1; v_gene: TRBV4-1; CDR3aa: CASSHRTGGNEAFF; CDR3nt: TGCGCCAGCAGCCATCGGACAGGGGGTAATGAAGCTTTCTTT
d_gene: -; abundance: -; j_gene: TRBJ1-1; v_gene: TRBV5-1; CDR3aa: CASSLALRGEAFF; CDR3nt: TGCGCCAGCAGCTTGGCCCTGAGGGGGGAAGCTTTCTTT
d_gene: -; abundance: -; j_gene: TRBJ2-7; v_gene: TRBV27; CDR3aa: CASSLSALGLGGGGYEQYF; CDR3nt: TGTGCCAGCAGTTTATCTGCTCTTGGCTTGGGGGGAGGGGGGTACGAGCAGTACTTC
d_gene: -; abundance: -; j_gene: TRBJ1-1; v_gene: TRBV19; CDR3aa: CASSEHRTGNTEAFF; CDR3nt: TGTGCCAGTAGTGAACATAGAACAGGGAACACTGAAGCTTTCTTT
d_gene: TRBD2; abundance: few; j_gene: TRBJ2-2; v_gene: TRBV27; CDR3aa: CASSLAAGVTGELFF; CDR3nt: TGTGCCAGCAGTTTAGCAGCGGGAGTTACCGGGGAGCTGTTTTTT
d_gene: -; abundance: -; j_gene: TRBJ1-2; v_gene: TRBV19; CDR3aa: CASSIAGPYYGYTF; CDR3nt: TGTGCCAGTAGTATAGCAGGGCCGTATTATGGCTACACCTTC
d_gene: -; abundance: -; j_gene: TRBJ2-7; v_gene: TRBV28; CDR3aa: CASSLLSGLGYQYF; CDR3nt: TGTGCCAGCAGTTTATTGTCAGGCCTCGGATACCAGTACTTC
d_gene: -; abundance: -; j_gene: TRBJ1-5; v_gene: TRBV4-2; CDR3aa: CASNLNPGSNQPQHF; CDR3nt: TGTGCCAGCAACCTAAACCCAGGCAGCAATCAGCCCCAGCATTTT
d_gene: -; abundance: -; j_gene: TRBJ1-5; v_gene: TRBV27; CDR3aa: CASSLSAGEVDQPQHF; CDR3nt: TGTGCCAGCAGTTTATCAGCAGGGGAAGTCGACCAGCCCCAGCATTTT
d_gene: TRBD1; abundance: -; j_gene: TRBJ1-5; v_gene: TRBV6-6; CDR3aa: CASSEDRGYQPQHF; CDR3nt: TGTGCCAGCAGTGAGGACAGGGGGTATCAGCCCCAGCATTTT
d_gene: TRBD2; abundance: -; j_gene: TRBJ2-1; v_gene: TRBV27; CDR3aa: CASGLAAGGGLGEQFF; CDR3nt: TGTGCCAGCGGCCTGGCAGCGGGAGGGGGTTTGGGTGAGCAGTTCTTC
d_gene: -; abundance: -; j_gene: TRBJ1-5; v_gene: TRBV5-8; CDR3aa: CASRLAGFQPQHF; CDR3nt: TGTGCCAGCAGGTTGGCCGGGTTTCAGCCCCAGCATTTT
d_gene: -; abundance: -; j_gene: TRBJ1-3; v_gene: TRBV15; CDR3aa: CATRGWSGNTIYF; CDR3nt: TGTGCCACCCGAGGTTGGTCTGGAAACACCATATATTTT
d_gene: TRBD2; abundance: -; j_gene: TRBJ2-2; v_gene: TRBV4-2; CDR3aa: CASSPRLAANTGELFF; CDR3nt: TGTGCCAGCAGCCCCCGGCTAGCGGCGAACACCGGGGAGCTGTTTTTT
d_gene: -; abundance: once; j_gene: TRBJ2-2; v_gene: TRBV6-1; CDR3aa: CASTHDRSETGELFF; CDR3nt: TGTGCCAGCACCCACGACAGGTCCGAAACCGGGGAGCTGTTTTTT
d_gene: TRBD1; abundance: once; j_gene: TRBJ1-1; v_gene: TRBV5-4; CDR3aa: CASSARQGAKTEAFF; CDR3nt: TGTGCCAGCAGCGCGAGACAGGGGGCGAAGACTGAAGCTTTCTTT
d_gene: TRBD2; abundance: -; j_gene: TRBJ2-7; v_gene: TRBV28; CDR3aa: CASSFAGGYEQYF; CDR3nt: TGTGCCAGCAGTTTTGCGGGAGGCTACGAGCAGTACTTC
d_gene: TRBD2; abundance: -; j_gene: TRBJ2-3; v_gene: TRBV4-2; CDR3aa: CASSQDGTSGSTDTQYF; CDR3nt: TGTGCCAGCAGCCAAGATGGGACTAGCGGGAGCACAGATACGCAGTATTTT
d_gene: -; abundance: -; j_gene: TRBJ2-7; v_gene: TRBV7-8; CDR3aa: CASSTDARDSSYEQYF; CDR3nt: TGTGCCAGCAGCACGGACGCTCGGGACTCCTCCTACGAGCAGTACTTC
d_gene: -; abundance: -; j_gene: TRBJ1-2; v_gene: TRBV11-2; CDR3aa: CASSLLDRDFHGYTF; CDR3nt: TGTGCCAGCAGCTTATTAGACAGAGATTTCCATGGCTACACCTTC
d_gene: -; abundance: -; j_gene: TRBJ2-2; v_gene: TRBV18; CDR3aa: CASSPQGSGELFF; CDR3nt: TGTGCCAGCTCACCGCAGGGGTCCGGGGAGCTGTTTTTT
d_gene: TRBD2; abundance: -; j_gene: TRBJ2-7; v_gene: TRBV30; CDR3aa: CAWILAESYEQYF; CDR3nt: TGTGCCTGGATCCTAGCGGAGTCCTACGAGCAGTACTTC
d_gene: -; abundance: -; j_gene: TRBJ2-2; v_gene: TRBV10-2; CDR3aa: CASSESYSGELFF; CDR3nt: TGCGCCAGCAGTGAGTCTTATTCCGGGGAGCTGTTTTTT
d_gene: -; abundance: -; j_gene: TRBJ2-2; v_gene: TRBV10-3; CDR3aa: CAISEGLGELFF; CDR3nt: TGTGCCATCAGTGAGGGCCTCGGGGAGCTGTTTTTT
d_gene: TRBD2; abundance: -; j_gene: TRBJ2-7; v_gene: TRBV28; CDR3aa: CASSGRAGGDYEQYF; CDR3nt: TGTGCCAGCAGTGGAAGAGCGGGGGGGGACTACGAGCAGTACTTC
d_gene: -; abundance: -; j_gene: TRBJ1-5; v_gene: TRBV19; CDR3aa: CASSIDQEGYIDQPQHF; CDR3nt: TGTGCCAGTAGTATAGATCAGGAGGGGTATATCGATCAGCCCCAGCATTTT
d_gene: -; abundance: -; j_gene: TRBJ1-5; v_gene: TRBV11-3; CDR3aa: CASSLVSSYSNQPQHF; CDR3nt: TGTGCCAGCAGCTTAGTCTCCTCGTATAGCAATCAGCCCCAGCATTTT
d_gene: -; abundance: once; j_gene: TRBJ2-7; v_gene: TRBV5-5; CDR3aa: CASSFRVRGYEQYF; CDR3nt: TGTGCCAGCAGCTTCCGGGTACGGGGCTACGAGCAGTACTTC
d_gene: TRBD2; abundance: -; j_gene: TRBJ2-2; v_gene: TRBV6-6; CDR3aa: CASSPLAGANTGELFF; CDR3nt: TGTGCCAGCAGTCCCCTCGCGGGGGCGAACACCGGGGAGCTGTTTTTT
d_gene: TRBD1; abundance: -; j_gene: TRBJ2-1; v_gene: TRBV27; CDR3aa: CASSFGDREINEQFF; CDR3nt: TGTGCCAGCAGTTTCGGGGACAGGGAAATCAATGAGCAGTTCTTC
d_gene: -; abundance: -; j_gene: TRBJ2-1; v_gene: TRBV7-9; CDR3aa: CASSSNIGTEDNEQFF; CDR3nt: TGTGCCAGCAGCTCCAACATCGGAACAGAAGACAATGAGCAGTTCTTC
d_gene: -; abundance: -; j_gene: TRBJ1-1; v_gene: TRBV7-9; CDR3aa: CASSPRGENTEAFF; CDR3nt: TGTGCCAGCAGCCCCCGGGGAGAGAACACTGAAGCTTTCTTT
d_gene: -; abundance: -; j_gene: TRBJ2-2; v_gene: TRBV28; CDR3aa: CASSLFVGGNTGELFF; CDR3nt: TGTGCCAGCAGTTTATTCGTGGGAGGGAACACCGGGGAGCTGTTTTTT
d_gene: -; abundance: once; j_gene: TRBJ1-5; v_gene: TRBV5-8; CDR3aa: CASSPGYSNQPQHF; CDR3nt: TGTGCCAGCAGCCCAGGGTATAGCAATCAGCCCCAGCATTTT